These 26 T cell receptor beta chains originate from one sample sequenced in a study of T cell repertoires in cytomegalovirus infection. TCRdb re-called the reads through MiXCR, storing one row per CDR3 protein. Of 300,000 or so distinct CDR3 sequences in the sample, about 25% were seen once. No antigens are known for them. Sequences were derived from cultured PBMCs, sampled from culture after CMV antigen stimulation. These receptor sequences come from a human donor in good health (CMV status not recorded). Some clones in this sample may be carry-over from other donors' samples.

V usage is TRBV5-6 and J usage is TRBJ2-1, with TRBD1 matching 10 bases. The V and J ends lost 6 bases and 6 bases, in that order; junction bases with no gene match: 9. CDR3 length equals 15 residues. Germline V CDR1 and CDR2: SGHDT, YYEEEE. The CDR3 DNA follows: TGTGCCAGCACCGCCCGGGACAGGGGTTCCAATGAGCAGTTCTTC. It yields the protein CASTARDRGSNEQFF. Based on the CDR3 plus reference TRBV5-6 and TRBJ2-1, the full variable domain is DAGVTQSPTHLIKTRGQQVTLRCSPKSGHDTVSWYQQALGQGPQFIFQYYEEEERQRGNFPDRFSGHQFPNYSSELNVNALLLGDSALYLCASTARDRGSNEQFFGPGTRLTVL.

At least ten counts were recorded for this clonotype. The chain joins TRBV7-6 to TRBJ2-7, with TRBD1 matching 9 bases. The CDR3 runs to 16 residues. Germline V gene lookup returns CDR1 SGHVS and CDR2 FNYEAQ. Trimming took 5 bases from V and 0 from J; bases not matched to a gene: 8. CDR3 sequence (DNA): TGTGCCAGCAGCGCCACAGGGGGCCCCAGCTCCTACGAGCAGTACTTC. Translated, it gives CASSATGGPSSYEQYF. Filled out from reference TRBV7-6 and TRBJ2-7, the complete variable domain reads GAGVSQSPRYKVTKRGQDVALRCDPISGHVSLYWYRQALGQGPEFLTYFNYEAQQDKSGLPNDRFSAERPEGSISTLTIQRTEQRDSAMYRCASSATGGPSSYEQYFGPGTRLTVT.

The rearrangement uses TRBV20-1 and TRBJ1-1; 7 bases fit TRBD1. The V and J ends lost 6 bases and 8 bases, in that order; junction bases with no gene match: 18. This CDR3 region has 15 residues. Germline V gene sequence: CDR1 DFQATT, CDR2 SNEGSKA (reference sequence). This CDR3 reads CSASPIVGGGIEAFF. In DNA, the CDR3 is TGCAGTGCCAGCCCTATAGTCGGAGGGGGCATAGAAGCTTTCTTT.

A word on this clonotype: Possible read error: a much larger clone is one base away. The chain carries TRBV9 and TRBJ2-7; no firm D call. Germline loops: CDR1 SGDLS, CDR2 YYNGEE. Trimming shortened V by 0 bases and J by 2 bases, and 12 bases separated the two germline ends. The CDR3 totals 15 residues. The CDR3 DNA sequence: TGTGCCAGCAGCGTAGGGCAGGAGAGCCCCTACGAGCAGTACTTC. It specifies CASSVGQESPYEQYF.

A few counts support this clonotype. This chain links TRBV7-8 with TRBJ2-7; TRBD2 matches at 10 bases. Trimming cost V 3 bases and J 4 bases; bases outside gene matches: 21. This CDR3 has 20 residues. Looked up from germline, CDR1 is SGHVS and CDR2 is FQNEAQ. The CDR3, as DNA: TGTGCCAGCAGCTTCTCCCCCCGGACTAGCGGAGGGGCTCGAGCGTACGAGCAGTACGTC. Translating it yields CASSFSPRTSGGARAYEQYV.

In its sample, this clonotype was seen a few times. V usage is TRBV19 and J usage is TRBJ2-1; TRBD1 agrees at 7 bases. Germline V gene lookup returns CDR1 LNHDA and CDR2 SQIVND (reference sequence). The CDR3 extends over 15 amino acids. V lost 6 bases, J lost 8 bases, and 13 bases stayed unmatched. The CDR3 DNA follows: TGTGCCAGTAGACCGGGACAGACGAGAGGCGATGAGCAGTTCTTC. This codes for CASRPGQTRGDEQFF.

The chain recombines TRBV6-2 or TRBV6-3 with TRBJ2-1, with TRBD1 matching 8 bases. CDR1 is MNHEY, CDR2 SVGEGT, per germline. The CDR3 sequence is 16 residues long. V shed 0 bases, J shed 3 bases, and the junction held 4 bases outside the gene matches. CDR3 nucleotides: TGTGCCAGCAGTTACTCGGGGACAGGAATCTACAATGAGCAGTTCTTC. As protein: CASSYSGTGIYNEQFF.

This clonotype was seen ten or more times. This chain connects TRBV7-6 to TRBJ2-1; 14 bases align to TRBD2. The CDR3 totals 16 residues. Germline CDR1 SGHVS, CDR2 FNYEAQ. The V gene end was trimmed by 5 bases and the J gene end by 5 bases; junction bases not matched to a gene: 5. The CDR3 loop reads CASSPGLAGGNNEQFF. CDR3 in DNA: TGTGCCAGCAGCCCAGGACTAGCGGGAGGAAACAATGAGCAGTTCTTC.

The J gene is TRBJ1-1, the V gene TRBV29-1; the D is unclear. This CDR3 is 14 amino acids long. Germline lookup yields CDR1 SQVTM and CDR2 ANQGSEA. Deletions cut 4 bases from V and 0 bases from J, with 12 bases between. CDR3 sequence (DNA): TGCAGCGTTGCGACTAGGCTGCTGAACACTGAAGCTTTCTTT. This encodes CSVATRLLNTEAFF.

The chain links TRBV19 to TRBJ2-2, with D perhaps TRBD1 or TRBD2 (5 bases each). The germline V and J ends were trimmed by 3 bases and 9 bases, with 14 bases remaining between them. The CDR3 loop spans 14 amino acids. The V gene's germline CDR1 is LNHDA and CDR2 SQIVND (reference sequence). The CDR3 sequence is CASSMGTADRELFF. The DNA of the CDR3 is TGTGCCAGTAGTATGGGGACGGCTGATCGGGAGCTGTTTTTT.

This clonotype was detected a few times. V gene TRBV11-3 combines with J gene TRBJ1-1; 7 bases match TRBD1. Germline assignment: CDR1 SGHNT and CDR2 YENEEA. The CDR3 extends over 14 amino acids. V shed 5 bases, J shed 3 bases, and the junction held 6 bases outside the gene matches. The CDR3 loop is CASSRGQRDTEAFF. The CDR3 bases are TGTGCCAGCAGCCGGGGACAGAGAGACACTGAAGCTTTCTTT.

The V and J genes are TRBV25-1 and TRBJ2-7; 9 bases align to TRBD1. Unmatched junction bases numbered 8, after V lost 6 bases and J lost 2 bases. Germline CDR1 reads MGHDK; CDR2 reads SYGVNS. The CDR3 has 15 amino acids. CDR3 amino acids: CASSRGTGITYEQYF. The CDR3 DNA reads as TGTGCCAGCAGCCGGGGGACAGGGATCACCTACGAGCAGTACTTC.

There are a few counts of this clonotype. In nucleotides, the CDR3 is TGTGCCAGCAGTATTGACAGGGCTTCCTACAATGAGCAGTTCTTC. Translation gives CASSIDRASYNEQFF. V and J are TRBV27 and TRBJ2-1, with 7 bases matching TRBD1. Germline CDR1 MNHEY, CDR2 SMNVEV (reference sequence). Losses at the gene ends were 5 bases for V and 1 base for J; bases not matched to a gene: 5. The CDR3 spans 15 residues.

This clonotype was detected ten times or more. The J gene is TRBJ2-3, the V gene TRBV7-2; 9 bases align to TRBD2. Germline CDR1 reads SGHTA; CDR2 reads FQGNSA. The ends lost 1 base at V and 2 bases at J; junction bases unmatched: 1. The CDR3 length is 15 residues. CDR3 protein: CASSLGTSDTDTQYF. The DNA for the CDR3 is TGTGCCAGCAGCTTAGGGACTAGCGACACAGATACGCAGTATTTT.

The V call is TRBV20-1, the J call TRBJ2-1, with D possibly TRBD1 on 5 matching bases. Trimming took off 1 base at V and 0 bases at J, with 10 bases between the two ends. CDR3 length: 15 residues. The germline V gene encodes CDR1 DFQATT and CDR2 SNEGSKA (reference sequence). The CDR3, as DNA: TGCAGTGCTAGAGGACAGATGAGCTCCTACAATGAGCAGTTCTTC. Translating gives CSARGQMSSYNEQFF.

This chain links TRBV7-2 with TRBJ1-2; 9 bases are a match to TRBD1. The V segment lost 6 bases and the J segment 4 bases; nucleotides outside the gene matches: 6. This CDR3 region has 14 residues. CDR1 and CDR2 (germline): SGHTA, FQGNSA. The CDR3 DNA sequence: TGTGCCAGCAGTGACAGGGGGAGAGGCTATGGCTACACCTTC. Its translation: CASSDRGRGYGYTF.

This clonotype was found a few times. The chain joins TRBV20-1 to TRBJ1-5; D uncertain. The ends were cut back, 2 bases at V and 1 base at J, with 12 bases in the middle. CDR3 size: 15 residues. Germline values: CDR1 DFQATT, CDR2 SNEGSKA (reference sequence). CDR3 sequence: CSARQDGLSNQPQHF. The CDR3 DNA reads TGCAGTGCTAGACAGGACGGATTGAGCAATCAGCCCCAGCATTTT.

The J gene is TRBJ1-5, the V gene TRBV2, with D possibly matching TRBD1 (5 bases). The CDR3 spans 14 residues. The V and J ends lost 4 bases and 3 bases respectively, with 10 bases between them. CDR1 is SNHLY and CDR2 is FYNNEI in the germline V gene. The CDR3 nucleotides read TGTGCCAGCAGTGTGGGACGGGACAATCAGCCCCAGCATTTT. Protein: CASSVGRDNQPQHF.

V is TRBV6-2 or TRBV6-3 and J is TRBJ2-7; D uncertain. This CDR3 has 15 residues. Between the trimmed V and J ends, which lost 4 bases and 2 bases, there was a span of 15 bases. CDR1 is MNHEY and CDR2 is SVGEGT in the germline V gene. CDR3 amino acids: CASSFRNLGAYEQYF. Here the CDR3 DNA reads TGTGCCAGCAGTTTCAGAAACCTTGGGGCCTACGAGCAGTACTTC.

The chain employs TRBV11-3 and TRBJ1-3; D is ambiguous. V was pared by 6 bases and J by 7 bases, with 10 bases between. CDR1 SGHNT and CDR2 YENEEA come from the germline V gene. The CDR3 is 12 amino acids. In nucleotides, the CDR3 is TGTGCCAGCAGAGCCTCGTGGAACACCATATATTTT. Translation gives CASRASWNTIYF.

This clonotype was counted at least ten times. The gene calls are TRBV7-2 and TRBJ1-1; D remains ambiguous. With 1 base removed from V and 0 bases from J, the gap between germline ends came to 15 bases. CDR1 SGHTA and CDR2 FQGNSA come from the germline V gene. The CDR3 spans 17 residues. The CDR3 DNA is TGTGCCAGCAGCTTAGGGTTTTCTACAACCATGAACACTGAAGCTTTCTTT. It is translated as CASSLGFSTTMNTEAFF.

This clonotype appeared many times. The chain is built from TRBV5-8 and TRBJ1-2; 7 bases map to TRBD1. The CDR3 covers 14 residues. The germline V gene has CDR1 SGHTS and CDR2 YDEGEE. V shed 4 bases, J shed 5 bases, and the junction held 8 bases outside the gene matches. CDR3 sequence: CASSPRDSRYGYTF. For the CDR3, the DNA is TGTGCCAGCAGCCCACGGGACAGCCGATATGGCTACACCTTC.

The gene calls are TRBV12-5 and TRBJ2-1; D is unclear. Between the trimmed V and J ends, which lost 2 bases and 5 bases, there was a span of 16 bases. The CDR3 is 16 amino acids. CDR1 is LGHNT, CDR2 FRNRAP, per germline. CDR3 amino acids: CASGLTVGVGDNEQFF. The CDR3 DNA follows: TGTGCTAGTGGTTTGACAGTCGGCGTTGGAGACAATGAGCAGTTCTTC.

V and J are TRBV4-3 and TRBJ2-2, with TRBD2 as a possible D gene (5 bases). The length of the CDR3 is 16 residues. Per the germline V gene, CDR1 is LGHNA and CDR2 is YSLEER. Trimming removed 2 bases from V and 0 bases from J, with 10 bases in between. This chain's CDR3 is CASSQFPGTNTGELFF. The DNA for the CDR3 is TGCGCCAGCAGCCAATTCCCCGGGACGAACACCGGGGAGCTGTTTTTT.

This clonotype was picked up a small number of times. This chain joins TRBV6-1 and TRBJ2-5, with D maybe TRBD1 (5 bases). Germline V gives CDR1 MNHNS, CDR2 SASEGT. The CDR3 has 14 amino acids. Trimming took 6 bases from V and 0 from J, leaving 11 bases between them. CDR3 protein: CASSQIGDQETQYF. CDR3 sequence (DNA): TGTGCCAGCAGCCAGATAGGGGACCAAGAGACCCAGTACTTC.

This clonotype was observed at least ten times. V usage is TRBV30 and J usage is TRBJ2-5; a weak D match, TRBD1 (5 bases). Germline V lookup: CDR1 GTSNPN, CDR2 SVGIG (reference sequence). V was cut by 1 base and J by 1 base, with 7 bases left in between. The CDR3 totals 13 residues. In DNA form, the CDR3 reads TGTGCCTGGAGTGGACAGCTCCAAGAGACCCAGTACTTC. Protein: CAWSGQLQETQYF.